This entry concerns a single T cell receptor (beta chain). Per the study methods: ImmunoSEQ gave junction-only sequences without quality scores, so filtering differed. Only in-frame clones appear in the TCRdb table, and some are missing; sequencing was by immunoSEQ multiplex PCR. Clonal size and the V and J genes are those of that table, whereas D and trimming came from the DNA. The sample holds under 550,000 clones; almost 97% are singletons and the top ten take approximately 0.06%. These data come from a study of shared clonotypes between healthy human individuals. Overall study context: The cohort comprised a couple of women and a few men. Their ages spanned 18 to 49 years.

Unmatched junction bases numbered 11, after V lost 6 bases and J lost 6 bases. The CDR3 is made up of 15 amino acids. From germline, CDR1 is SNHLY and CDR2 FYNNEI. Sequencing was carried out using naive CD4+ T cells sorted from blood. Subset described: CD45RA+ positively selected. The V gene is TRBV2, the J gene TRBJ2-3; 8 bases line up with TRBD2. The sequence was collected from a woman aged 25 to 39 in good health. CDR3 coding DNA: TGTGCCAGCAGGGTCCTATCGGGAGGGCTTGATACGCAGTATTTT. Its translation is CASRVLSGGLDTQYF.